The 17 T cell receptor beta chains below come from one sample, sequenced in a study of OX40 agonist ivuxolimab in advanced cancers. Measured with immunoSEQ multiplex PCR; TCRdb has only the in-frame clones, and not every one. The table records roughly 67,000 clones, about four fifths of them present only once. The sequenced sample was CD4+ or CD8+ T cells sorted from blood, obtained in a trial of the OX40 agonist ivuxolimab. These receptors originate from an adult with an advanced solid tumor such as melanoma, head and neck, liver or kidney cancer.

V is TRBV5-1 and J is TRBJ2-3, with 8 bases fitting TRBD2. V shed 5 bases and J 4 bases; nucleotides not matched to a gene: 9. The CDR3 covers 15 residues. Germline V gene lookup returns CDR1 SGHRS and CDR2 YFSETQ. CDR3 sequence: CASRAGGLISDTQYF. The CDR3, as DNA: TGCGCCAGCAGGGCGGGAGGCCTCATATCAGATACGCAGTATTTT.

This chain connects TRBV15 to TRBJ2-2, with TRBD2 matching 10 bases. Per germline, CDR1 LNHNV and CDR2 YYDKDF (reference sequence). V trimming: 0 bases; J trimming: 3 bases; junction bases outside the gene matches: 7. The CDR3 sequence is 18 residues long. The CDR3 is CATSREASGSPDTGELFF. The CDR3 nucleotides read TGTGCCACCAGCAGAGAGGCTAGCGGGAGCCCCGACACCGGGGAGCTGTTTTTT. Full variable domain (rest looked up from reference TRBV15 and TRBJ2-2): DAMVIQNPRYQVTQFGKPVTLSCSQTLNHNVMYWYQQKSSQAPKLLFHYYDKDFNNEADTPDNFQSRRPNTSFCFLDIRSPGLGDTAMYLCATSREASGSPDTGELFFGEGSRLTVL.

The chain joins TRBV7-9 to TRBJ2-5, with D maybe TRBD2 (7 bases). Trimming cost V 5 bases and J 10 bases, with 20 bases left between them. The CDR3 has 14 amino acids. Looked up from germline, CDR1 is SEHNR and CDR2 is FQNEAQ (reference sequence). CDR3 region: CASSRGAGQGVQYF. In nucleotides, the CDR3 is TGTGCCAGCAGCCGGGGGGCCGGCCAAGGGGTCCAGTACTTC.

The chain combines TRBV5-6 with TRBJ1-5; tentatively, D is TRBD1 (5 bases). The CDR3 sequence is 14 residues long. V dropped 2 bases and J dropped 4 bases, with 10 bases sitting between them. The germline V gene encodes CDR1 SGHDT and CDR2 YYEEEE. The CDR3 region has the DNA TGTGCCAGCAGCTTAGGGGTTCAGAATCAGCCCCAGCATTTT. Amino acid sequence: CASSLGVQNQPQHF.

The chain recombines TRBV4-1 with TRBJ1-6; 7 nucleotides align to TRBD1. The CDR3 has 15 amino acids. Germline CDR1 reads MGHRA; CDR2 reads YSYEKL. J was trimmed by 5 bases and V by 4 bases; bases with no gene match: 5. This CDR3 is CASSRPDRDNSPLHF. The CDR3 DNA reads TGCGCCAGCAGCCGACCTGACAGGGATAATTCACCCCTCCACTTT.

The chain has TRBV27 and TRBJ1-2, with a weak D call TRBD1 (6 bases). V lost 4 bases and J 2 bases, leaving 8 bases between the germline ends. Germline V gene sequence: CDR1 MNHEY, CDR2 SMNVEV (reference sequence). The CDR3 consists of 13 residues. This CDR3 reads CASSYQGNYGYTF. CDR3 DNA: TGTGCCAGCAGTTATCAGGGGAACTATGGCTACACCTTC.

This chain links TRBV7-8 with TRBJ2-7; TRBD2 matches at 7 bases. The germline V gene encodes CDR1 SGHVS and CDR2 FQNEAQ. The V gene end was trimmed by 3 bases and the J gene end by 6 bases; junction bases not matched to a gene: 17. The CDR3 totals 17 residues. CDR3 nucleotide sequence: TGTGCCAGCAGCTTGGGGTCGGGAGGTACTTCGGGGGGCGAGCAGTACTTC. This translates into CASSLGSGGTSGGEQYF.

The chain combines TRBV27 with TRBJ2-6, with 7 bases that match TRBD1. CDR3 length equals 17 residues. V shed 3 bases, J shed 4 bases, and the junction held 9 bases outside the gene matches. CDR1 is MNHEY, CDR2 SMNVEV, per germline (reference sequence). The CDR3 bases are TGTGCCAGCAGTTTCTCGGACAGGCCCGCCGGGGCCAACGTCCTGACTTTC. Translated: CASSFSDRPAGANVLTF.

The CDR3 reads CASSSPPGQGTMNTEAFF. In DNA form, the CDR3 reads TGTGCCAGCAGCTCGCCCCCGGGACAGGGGACGATGAACACTGAAGCTTTCTTT. The chain employs TRBV11-2 and TRBJ1-1; the match to TRBD1 covers 10 bases. The CDR3 extends over 18 amino acids. J lost 0 bases, V lost 4 bases, and 11 bases had no gene match. Germline V lookup: CDR1 SGHAT, CDR2 FQNNGV. The whole variable domain, filled in from reference TRBV11-2 and TRBJ1-1, reads EAGVAQSPRYKIIEKRQSVAFWCNPISGHATLYWYQQILGQGPKLLIQFQNNGVVDDSQLPKDRFSAERLKGVDSTLKIQPAKLEDSAVYLCASSSPPGQGTMNTEAFFGQGTRLTVV.

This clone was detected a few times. CDR3 coding DNA: TGTGCCAGCAGCTCCCGACAGCCAGCGCTTGGCTACACCTTC. This translates into CASSSRQPALGYTF. J is TRBJ1-2 and V is TRBV7-9, with a weak D call TRBD1 (5 bases). This CDR3 region has 14 residues. The ends were cut back, 4 bases at V and 7 bases at J, with 16 bases in the middle. Germline CDR1 and CDR2: SEHNR and FQNEAQ (reference sequence).

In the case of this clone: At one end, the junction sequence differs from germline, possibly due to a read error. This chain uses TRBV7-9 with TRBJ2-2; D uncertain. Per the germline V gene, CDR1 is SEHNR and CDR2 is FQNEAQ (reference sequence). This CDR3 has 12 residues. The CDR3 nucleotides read TGTGCCAGCAGGTTAGACACCGGGGAGCTGTTTTTT. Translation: CASRLDTGELFF.

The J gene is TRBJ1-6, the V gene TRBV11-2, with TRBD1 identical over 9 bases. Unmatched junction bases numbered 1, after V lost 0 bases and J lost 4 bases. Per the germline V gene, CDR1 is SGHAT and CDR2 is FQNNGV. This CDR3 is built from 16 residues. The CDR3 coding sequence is TGTGCCAGCAGCTTAGAGACAGGGGGTTATAATTCACCCCTCCACTTT. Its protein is CASSLETGGYNSPLHF. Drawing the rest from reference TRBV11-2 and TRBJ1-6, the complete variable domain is EAGVAQSPRYKIIEKRQSVAFWCNPISGHATLYWYQQILGQGPKLLIQFQNNGVVDDSQLPKDRFSAERLKGVDSTLKIQPAKLEDSAVYLCASSLETGGYNSPLHFGNGTRLTVT.

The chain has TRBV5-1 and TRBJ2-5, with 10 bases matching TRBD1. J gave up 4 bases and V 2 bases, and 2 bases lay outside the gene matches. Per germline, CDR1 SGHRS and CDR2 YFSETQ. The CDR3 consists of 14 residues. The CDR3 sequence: CASSFGQGGETQYF. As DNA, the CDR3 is TGCGCCAGCAGCTTCGGACAGGGGGGAGAGACCCAGTACTTC.

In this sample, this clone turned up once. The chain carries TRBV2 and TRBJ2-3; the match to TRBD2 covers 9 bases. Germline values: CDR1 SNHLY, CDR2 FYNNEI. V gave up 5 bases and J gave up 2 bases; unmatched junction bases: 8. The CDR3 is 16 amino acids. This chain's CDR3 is CASSQTSGRVTDTQYF. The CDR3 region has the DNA TGTGCCAGCAGTCAGACTAGCGGACGTGTCACAGATACGCAGTATTTT.

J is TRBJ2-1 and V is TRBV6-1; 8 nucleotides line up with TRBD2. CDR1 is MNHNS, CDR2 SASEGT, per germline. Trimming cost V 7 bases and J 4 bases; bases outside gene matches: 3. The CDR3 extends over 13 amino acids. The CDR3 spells CASTGTSYNEQFF. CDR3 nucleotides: TGTGCCAGCACCGGGACTAGTTACAATGAGCAGTTCTTC.

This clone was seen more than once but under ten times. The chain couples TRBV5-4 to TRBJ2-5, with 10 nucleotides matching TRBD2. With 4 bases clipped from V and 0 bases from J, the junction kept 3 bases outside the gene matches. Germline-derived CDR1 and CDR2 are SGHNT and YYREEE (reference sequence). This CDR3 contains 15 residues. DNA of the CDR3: TGTGCCAGCAGCCCTAGCGGGGGAGACCAAGAGACCCAGTACTTC. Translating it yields CASSPSGGDQETQYF. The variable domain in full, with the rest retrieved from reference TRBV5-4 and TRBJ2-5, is ETGVTQSPTHLIKTRGQQVTLRCSSQSGHNTVSWYQQALGQGPQFIFQYYREEENGRGNFPPRFSGLQFPNYSSELNVNALELDDSALYLCASSPSGGDQETQYFGPGTRLLVL.

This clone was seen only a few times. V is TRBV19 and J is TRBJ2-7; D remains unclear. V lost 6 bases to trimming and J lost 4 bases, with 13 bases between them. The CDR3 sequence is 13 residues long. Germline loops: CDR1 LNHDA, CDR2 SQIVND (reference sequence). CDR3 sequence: CASSEDPEYEQYF. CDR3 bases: TGTGCCAGTAGCGAGGACCCAGAATACGAGCAGTACTTC.